These 8 T cell receptor beta chains originate from one sample sequenced in a study of blood T cell repertoires in COVID-19. Some clones are missing from TCRdb's copy, which holds only in-frame ones; the method was immunoSEQ multiplex PCR. The sample lists about 210,000 clones, approximately 81% occurring once. Material: peripheral blood. The receptors stem from a woman aged 80 or over with acute or convalescent COVID-19.

V usage is TRBV10-3 and J usage is TRBJ2-7; TRBD1 is a possible D gene (6 bases). The length of the CDR3 is 12 residues. V shed 8 bases and J shed 3 bases, with 11 bases lying between them. Germline V gives CDR1 ENHRY, CDR2 SYGVKD. DNA of the CDR3: TGTGCCATCTTAGGGGGAAACTACGAGCAGTACTTC. It is translated as CAILGGNYEQYF.

This clone was detected only once. V usage is TRBV4-1 and J usage is TRBJ2-7; TRBD2 aligns across 8 bases. CDR1 MGHRA and CDR2 YSYEKL come from the germline V gene. The trim removed 1 base at V and 4 bases at J, leaving 6 bases unmatched. The CDR3 runs 15 residues. CDR3 nucleotide sequence: TGCGCCAGCAGCCAAGCGGGGGGGCGATCGTACGAGCAGTACTTC. Amino acid sequence: CASSQAGGRSYEQYF.

The chain carries TRBV2 and TRBJ1-4, with TRBD1 matching 8 bases. CDR1 and CDR2 (germline): SNHLY, FYNNEI. Trimming at V came to 5 bases and at J to 3 bases, leaving 5 bases not matched to a gene. The CDR3 has 15 residues. The CDR3 loop reads CASSQTGVSNEKLFF. CDR3 DNA: TGTGCCAGCAGTCAGACAGGGGTATCTAATGAAAAACTGTTTTTT.

The chain couples TRBV11-2 to TRBJ1-5, with 8 bases aligning to TRBD1. Germline CDR1 SGHAT, CDR2 FQNNGV. This CDR3 is built from 14 residues. J lost 5 bases, V lost 3 bases, and 3 bases had no gene match. The CDR3 region has the DNA TGTGCCAGCAGCTTCGGCAGGGGGCATCAGCCCCAGCATTTT. Amino acids: CASSFGRGHQPQHF. The whole variable domain, remainder taken from reference TRBV11-2 and TRBJ1-5, is EAGVAQSPRYKIIEKRQSVAFWCNPISGHATLYWYQQILGQGPKLLIQFQNNGVVDDSQLPKDRFSAERLKGVDSTLKIQPAKLEDSAVYLCASSFGRGHQPQHFGDGTRLSIL.

The genes are TRBV27 and TRBJ1-2, with 9 nucleotides matching TRBD1. Germline CDR1 is MNHEY and CDR2 is SMNVEV (reference sequence). V was pared by 7 bases and J by 4 bases, with 16 bases of the junction left unmatched. This CDR3 spans 17 amino acids. CDR3 sequence reads: CASTLKIRGTGLYGYTF. DNA of the CDR3: TGTGCCAGCACCCTTAAGATTCGCGGGACAGGGCTCTATGGCTACACCTTC.

CDR3 sequence reads: CASSPFDGPRVHYGYTF. The DNA for the CDR3 is TGCGCCAGCAGCCCCTTTGACGGCCCGAGGGTGCACTATGGCTACACCTTC. This chain uses TRBV4-1 with TRBJ1-2; D call uncertain. V lost 4 bases and J 3 bases, leaving 21 bases between the germline ends. Per the germline V gene, CDR1 is MGHRA and CDR2 is YSYEKL. The length of the CDR3 is 17 residues.

The chain employs TRBV11-3 and TRBJ2-2, with 9 bases that match TRBD2. Trimming removed 4 bases from V and 10 bases from J; junction bases left unmatched: 16. Germline CDR1 and CDR2: SGHNT and YENEEA. The CDR3 covers 17 residues. The CDR3 DNA reads as TGTGCCAGCAGCTCCCCCCCTGGGTCTAGCGGGATTCAGGAGCTGTTTTTT. This codes for CASSSPPGSSGIQELFF.

The chain is built from TRBV5-1 and TRBJ1-3, with 8 bases aligning to TRBD1. V shed 5 bases and J 1 base; nucleotides not matched to a gene: 5. The germline V gene has CDR1 SGHRS and CDR2 YFSETQ. The CDR3 consists of 15 residues. CDR3 sequence: CASSPQGASGNTIYF. CDR3 coding DNA: TGCGCCAGCAGTCCTCAGGGGGCATCTGGAAACACCATATATTTT.